This T cell receptor (beta chain) was captured by sequencing in a study of cytomegalovirus exposure and HLA in healthy donors. Study results and limitations: Among TCR beta chains of equal frequency, HLA-associated ones were more clonally expanded in a later analysis. It was 164 TCR beta chains that were listed as cytomegalovirus-associated.

Germline assignment: CDR1 MNHNS and CDR2 SASEGT. The CDR3 is made up of 14 amino acids. Losses at the gene ends were 1 base for V and 6 bases for J; bases not matched to a gene: 2. Of note for this clone: The antigen is unknown.

PCR employed 60 Vbeta and 13 Jbeta primers. The method was immunoSEQ multiplex PCR; TCRdb's version includes in-frame clones alone and lacks a portion of them. In the table there are about 180,000 clones, approximately 80% of which are singletons. The sample taken for sequencing was PBMCs. V is TRBV6-1 and J is TRBJ2-7; the match to TRBD1 covers 11 bases. The receptor comes from a man between 18 and 29 years old in good health and CMV-seronegative. The DNA of the CDR3 is TGTGCCAGCAGTGAAGGGACAGGGGGCGCCGAGCAGTACTTC. Amino acid sequence: CASSEGTGGAEQYF.